Sequencing of this TCR beta chain was carried out in a study of cytomegalovirus exposure and HLA in healthy donors. Germline V gene sequence: CDR1 SGHRS, CDR2 YFSETQ. The CDR3 consists of 15 residues. V dropped 3 bases and J dropped 4; count of bases not matched to a gene: 4. In the PCR, 60 Vbeta and 13 Jbeta primers were used. The data were produced by immunoSEQ multiplex PCR, yet TCRdb's version contains in-frame clones alone and is incomplete. The sample lists 170,000 or so clones, roughly 81% occurring once. This TCR derives from a girl aged 10-17 years in good health and CMV-seropositive. The chain uses TRBV5-1 and TRBJ2-2; 9 bases are shared with TRBD1. The sequencing input was PBMCs. In DNA, the CDR3 is TGCGCCAGCAGCTCGGGACAGGGAGGCACCGGGGAGCTGTTTTTT. Encoded protein: CASSSGQGGTGELFF.